The clone carrying this T cell receptor (beta chain) has more than one count but fewer than ten. Its target is unknown. Prepared TCR beta cDNA libraries contained unique molecular identifiers. In TCRdb, the PCR reads were re-called with MiXCR into one record per CDR3 protein. The table records almost 700,000 distinct CDR3 sequences, 55% to 60% of them present only once. This record comes from a study of post-analysis software for immune sequencing data. Study-wide findings and caveats: Controls had lower frequencies than patients of roughly five TRBV segments, which included TRBV5-6, TRBV5-1 and TRBV20-1.

This CDR3 is 13 amino acids long. With V trimmed by 8 bases and J by 6 bases, 4 bases remained unmatched. This TCR derives from a girl aged 2 to 9 with multiple sclerosis. The sample taken for sequencing was blood. The chain is built from TRBV12-3 or TRBV12-4 and TRBJ1-4, with TRBD1 matching 9 bases. CDR3 sequence: CASGNRGHEKLFF. In DNA, the CDR3 is TGTGCCAGCGGGAACAGGGGGCATGAAAAACTGTTTTTT.